This TCR beta chain was identified during a study of regulatory T cells in long-lasting Graves disease. HTBI primers from iRepertoire and Arm-PCR of CDR3 regions yielded the TCR beta libraries. TCRdb passed the multiplex PCR reads through MiXCR, listing each CDR3 protein once. The sample has hundreds of thousands of distinct CDR3 sequences, roughly 15% seen once. Time point reported: newly diagnosed GD, antithyroid drugs for less than 3 months. Researchers made the TCR library from RNA that was extracted from PBMCs. The same sample was also studied in work on T cells in Graves' hyperthyroidism and ophthalmopathy.

Sequencing was performed on peripheral blood mononuclear cells (PBMCs), taken at new diagnosis, from a patient treated with antithyroid drugs. The receptor's source is a woman aged 25-40 years with Graves disease.

CDR3 sequence: CASSLAPSLGGNQPQHF. DNA for the CDR3: TGCGCCAGCAGCTTGGCTCCTTCTTTAGGGGGCAATCAGCCCCAGCATTTT. This chain uses TRBV5-1 with TRBJ1-5, with D perhaps matching TRBD1 (5 bases). This CDR3 comprises 17 residues. Germline V gives CDR1 SGHRS, CDR2 YFSETQ. V shed 0 bases and J shed 2 bases, with 15 bases lying between them. The whole variable domain, filled in from reference TRBV5-1 and TRBJ1-5, reads KAGVTQTPRYLIKTRGQQVTLSCSPISGHRSVSWYQQTPGQGLQFLFEYFSETQRNKGNFPGRFSGRQFSNSRSEMNVSTLELGDSALYLCASSLAPSLGGNQPQHFGDGTRLSIL.